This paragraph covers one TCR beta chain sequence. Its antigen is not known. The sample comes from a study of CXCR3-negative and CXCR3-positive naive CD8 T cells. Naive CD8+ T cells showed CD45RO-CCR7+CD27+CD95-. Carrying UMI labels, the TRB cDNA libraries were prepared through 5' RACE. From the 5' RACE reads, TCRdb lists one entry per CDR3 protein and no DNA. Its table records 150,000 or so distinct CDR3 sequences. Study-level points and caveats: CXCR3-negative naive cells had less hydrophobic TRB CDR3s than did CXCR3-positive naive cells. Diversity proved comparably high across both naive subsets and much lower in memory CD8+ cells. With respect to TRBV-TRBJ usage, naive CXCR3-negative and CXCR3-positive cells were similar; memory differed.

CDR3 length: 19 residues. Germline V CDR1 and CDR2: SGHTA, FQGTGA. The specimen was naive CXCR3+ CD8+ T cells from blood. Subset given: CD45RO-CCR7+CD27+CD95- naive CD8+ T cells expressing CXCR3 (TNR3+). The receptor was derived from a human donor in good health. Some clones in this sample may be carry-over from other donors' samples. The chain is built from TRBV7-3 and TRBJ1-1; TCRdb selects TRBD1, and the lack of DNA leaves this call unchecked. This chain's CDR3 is CASSFPGWGHNPSNTEAFF.